These T cell receptor beta chains were read from a single sample in a study of T cell responses to AZD1222 COVID-19 vaccine. Clones were read by immunoSEQ multiplex PCR, and TCRdb kept only the in-frame ones, dropping some. Of some 140,000 clones listed, 85% are singletons. Sample: peripheral blood, taken 28 days after the second dose of the MenACWY control vaccine. Receptors originate from an adult who received the MenACWY meningococcal vaccine as a control. Both conserved end residues are part of each CDR3. D genes are given only for firm matches.

j_call v_call d_call cdr3_aa cdr3_nt
TRBJ1-5 TRBV12-3/TRBV12-4 . CASSFRGNQPQHF TGTGCCAGCAGTTTCAGGGGCAATCAGCCCCAGCATTTT
TRBJ1-6 TRBV5-1 . CASSLGPGNSPLHF TGCGCCAGCAGCTTGGGGCCAGGGAATTCACCCCTCCACTTT
TRBJ1-5 TRBV28 . CASSPTGLKSGQPQHF TGTGCCAGCAGTCCGACGGGCCTCAAATCGGGTCAGCCCCAGCATTTT
TRBJ1-2 TRBV7-2 TRBD1 CASSVDRGYGYTF TGTGCCAGCAGCGTGGACAGGGGATATGGCTACACCTTC
TRBJ2-5 TRBV19 TRBD1 CASSILRDRGRETQYF TGTGCCAGTAGTATACTCCGGGACAGGGGTCGGGAGACCCAGTACTTC
TRBJ1-2 TRBV20-1 . CSARQGQGYTF TGCAGTGCTAGGCAGGGGCAGGGCTACACCTTC
TRBJ2-3 TRBV7-9 . CASTDPGGSTDTQYF TGTGCCAGCACCGATCCGGGGGGCAGCACAGATACGCAGTATTTT
TRBJ2-3 TRBV6-5 TRBD2 CASSVSGGTDTQYF TGTGCCAGCAGCGTTAGCGGGGGCACAGATACGCAGTATTTT
TRBJ2-3 TRBV19 . CASSIDGQGGRDTQYF TGTGCCAGTAGTATAGATGGTCAGGGAGGAAGAGATACGCAGTATTTT
TRBJ1-2 TRBV7-3 TRBD1 CASSLGDRAGYTF TGTGCCAGCAGCTTGGGGGACAGGGCTGGCTACACCTTC